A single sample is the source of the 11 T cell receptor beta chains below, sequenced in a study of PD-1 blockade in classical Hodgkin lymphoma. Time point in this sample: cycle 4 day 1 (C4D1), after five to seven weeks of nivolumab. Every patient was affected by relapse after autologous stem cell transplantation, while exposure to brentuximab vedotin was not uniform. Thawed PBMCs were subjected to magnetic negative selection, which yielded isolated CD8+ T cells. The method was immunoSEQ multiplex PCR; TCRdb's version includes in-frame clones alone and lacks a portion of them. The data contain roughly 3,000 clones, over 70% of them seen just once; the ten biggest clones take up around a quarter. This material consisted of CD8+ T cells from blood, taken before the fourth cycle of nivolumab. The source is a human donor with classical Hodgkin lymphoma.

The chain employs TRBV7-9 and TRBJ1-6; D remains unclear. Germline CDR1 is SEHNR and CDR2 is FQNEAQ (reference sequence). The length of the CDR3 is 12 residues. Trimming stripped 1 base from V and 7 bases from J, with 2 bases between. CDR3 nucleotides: TGTGCCAGCAGCTTAGGGAATTCACCCCTCCACTTT. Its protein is CASSLGNSPLHF.

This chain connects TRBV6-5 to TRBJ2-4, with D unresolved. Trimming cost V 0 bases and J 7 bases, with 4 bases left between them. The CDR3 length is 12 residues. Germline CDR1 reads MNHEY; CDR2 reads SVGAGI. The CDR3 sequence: CASSYSNNIQYF. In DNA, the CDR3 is TGTGCCAGCAGTTACTCGAACAACATTCAGTACTTC.

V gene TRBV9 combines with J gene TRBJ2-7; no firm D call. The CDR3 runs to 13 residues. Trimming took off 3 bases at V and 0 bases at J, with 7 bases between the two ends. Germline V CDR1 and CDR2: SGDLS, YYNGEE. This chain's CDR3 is CASSAPTSYEQYF. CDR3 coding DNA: TGTGCCAGCAGCGCCCCCACCTCCTACGAGCAGTACTTC. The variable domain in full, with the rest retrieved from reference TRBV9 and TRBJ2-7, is DSGVTQTPKHLITATGQRVTLRCSPRSGDLSVYWYQQSLDQGLQFLIQYYNGEERAKGNILERFSAQQFPDLHSELNLSSLELGDSALYFCASSAPTSYEQYFGPGTRLTVT.

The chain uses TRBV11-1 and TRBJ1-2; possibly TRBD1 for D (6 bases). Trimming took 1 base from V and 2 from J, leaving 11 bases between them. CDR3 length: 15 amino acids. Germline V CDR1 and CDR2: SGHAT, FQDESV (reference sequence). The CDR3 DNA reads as TGTGCCAGCAGCTTAGAGGGGGGGGCAAACTATGGCTACACCTTC. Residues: CASSLEGGANYGYTF.

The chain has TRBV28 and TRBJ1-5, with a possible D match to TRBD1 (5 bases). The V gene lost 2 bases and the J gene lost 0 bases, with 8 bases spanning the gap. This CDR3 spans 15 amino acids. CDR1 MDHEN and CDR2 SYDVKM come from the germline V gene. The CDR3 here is CASSLVTASNQPQHF. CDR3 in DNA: TGTGCCAGCAGTTTAGTGACAGCTAGCAATCAGCCCCAGCATTTT.

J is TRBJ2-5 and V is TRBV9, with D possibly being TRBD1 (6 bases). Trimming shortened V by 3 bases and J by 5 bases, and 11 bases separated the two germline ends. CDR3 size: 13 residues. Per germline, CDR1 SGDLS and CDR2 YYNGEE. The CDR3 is CASSAWGRETQYF. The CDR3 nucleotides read TGTGCCAGCAGCGCTTGGGGGCGGGAGACCCAGTACTTC.

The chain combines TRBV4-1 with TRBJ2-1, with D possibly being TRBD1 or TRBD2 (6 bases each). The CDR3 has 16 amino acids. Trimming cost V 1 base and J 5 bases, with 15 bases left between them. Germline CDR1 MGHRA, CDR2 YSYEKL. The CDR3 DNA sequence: TGCGCCAGCAGCCAAGTACCCGGGGGCTCGGACAATGAGCAGTTCTTC. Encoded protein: CASSQVPGGSDNEQFF.

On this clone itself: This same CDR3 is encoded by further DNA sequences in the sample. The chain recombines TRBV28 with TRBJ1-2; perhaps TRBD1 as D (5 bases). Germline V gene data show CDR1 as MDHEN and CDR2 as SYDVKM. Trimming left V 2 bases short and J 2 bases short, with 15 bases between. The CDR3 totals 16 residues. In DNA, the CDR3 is TGTGCCAGCAGTTTAGTAGGGGTATCGAACAACTATGGCTACACCTTC. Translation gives CASSLVGVSNNYGYTF.

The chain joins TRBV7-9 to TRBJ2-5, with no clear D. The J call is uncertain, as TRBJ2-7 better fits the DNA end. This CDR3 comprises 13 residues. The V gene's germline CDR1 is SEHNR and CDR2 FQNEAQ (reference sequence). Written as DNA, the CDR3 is TGTGCCAGCAGCTTAGCGGACCTGTACGAGCAGTACTTC. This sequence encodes CASSLADLYEQYF.

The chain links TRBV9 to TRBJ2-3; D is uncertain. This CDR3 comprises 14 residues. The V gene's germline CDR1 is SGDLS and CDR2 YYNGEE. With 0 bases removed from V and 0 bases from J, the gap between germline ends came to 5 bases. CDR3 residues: CASSVAGSTDTQYF. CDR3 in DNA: TGTGCCAGCAGCGTAGCAGGCAGCACAGATACGCAGTATTTT.

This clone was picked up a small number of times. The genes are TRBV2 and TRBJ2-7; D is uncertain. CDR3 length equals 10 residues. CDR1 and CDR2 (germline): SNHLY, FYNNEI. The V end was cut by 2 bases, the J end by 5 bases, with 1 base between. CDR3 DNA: TGTGCCAGCAGTGAAAACGAGCAGTACTTC. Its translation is CASSENEQYF.